A selection of T cell receptor beta chains follows, all from one sample in a study of cytomegalovirus exposure and HLA in healthy donors. Profiled with immunoSEQ multiplex PCR; TCRdb holds only in-frame clones, not every one. The table shows 100,000 to 150,000 clones, with 73% occurring only once. The sample consisted of PBMCs. These receptors all come from a woman in her 40s in good health and CMV-seronegative. Each CDR3 is given with its conserved first and last residue. The D gene is left open where the match is weak. Clone sizes are given selectively: once, few, many, or a class where the clone is expanded.

j_gene: TRBJ2-2; v_gene: TRBV4-2; abundance: NA; d_gene: TRBD2; CDR3aa: CASSQALAGGPETGELFF; CDR3nt: TGTGCCAGCAGCCAGGCTCTAGCGGGAGGGCCAGAAACCGGGGAGCTGTTTTTT
j_gene: TRBJ2-3; v_gene: TRBV9; abundance: NA; d_gene: NA; CDR3aa: CASSVAPVTDTQYF; CDR3nt: TGTGCCAGCAGCGTAGCCCCTGTCACAGATACGCAGTATTTT
j_gene: TRBJ1-5; v_gene: TRBV4-2; abundance: many; d_gene: NA; CDR3aa: CASSQEDGASQPQHF; CDR3nt: TGTGCCAGCAGCCAAGAGGATGGGGCGAGCCAGCCCCAGCATTTT
j_gene: TRBJ2-5; v_gene: TRBV11-1; abundance: NA; d_gene: NA; CDR3aa: CASSYRDRYQETQYF; CDR3nt: TGTGCCAGCAGCTACCGTGACAGATACCAAGAGACCCAGTACTTC
j_gene: TRBJ1-4; v_gene: TRBV18; abundance: few; d_gene: TRBD1; CDR3aa: CASSPPGQGIVSNEKLFF; CDR3nt: TGTGCCAGCTCACCACCGGGACAGGGGATCGTATCTAATGAAAAACTGTTTTTT
j_gene: TRBJ2-7; v_gene: TRBV7-9; abundance: NA; d_gene: TRBD1; CDR3aa: CASSSEGTGVGYEQYF; CDR3nt: TGTGCCAGCAGCTCGGAGGGGACAGGGGTTGGCTACGAGCAGTACTTC
j_gene: TRBJ2-3; v_gene: TRBV19; abundance: NA; d_gene: TRBD1; CDR3aa: CASRPRGTGSQDTQYF; CDR3nt: TGTGCCAGCCGCCCGCGTGGGACAGGGTCGCAAGATACGCAGTATTTT
j_gene: TRBJ2-7; v_gene: TRBV27; abundance: NA; d_gene: TRBD1; CDR3aa: CASSLAGGASYEQYF; CDR3nt: TGTGCCAGCAGTTTGGCAGGGGGAGCCTCCTACGAGCAGTACTTC
j_gene: TRBJ2-3; v_gene: TRBV28; abundance: NA; d_gene: TRBD1; CDR3aa: CASRPTRPGQGWDTQYF; CDR3nt: TGTGCCAGCAGACCTACGAGGCCGGGACAGGGGTGGGATACGCAGTATTTT
j_gene: TRBJ2-7; v_gene: TRBV5-6; abundance: NA; d_gene: NA; CDR3aa: CASEKRAPAYEQYF; CDR3nt: TGTGCCAGTGAAAAGCGGGCCCCCGCCTACGAGCAGTACTTC
j_gene: TRBJ2-7; v_gene: TRBV4-2; abundance: NA; d_gene: TRBD2; CDR3aa: CASSQAPSGGPSSYEQYF; CDR3nt: TGTGCCAGCAGCCAAGCGCCTAGCGGGGGCCCCAGCTCCTACGAGCAGTACTTC
j_gene: TRBJ2-7; v_gene: TRBV28; abundance: few; d_gene: NA; CDR3aa: CASSGHTGVFEQYF; CDR3nt: TGTGCCAGCAGTGGTCACACGGGAGTTTTCGAGCAGTACTTC
j_gene: TRBJ1-3; v_gene: TRBV11-2; abundance: NA; d_gene: NA; CDR3aa: CASSLSRGTIYF; CDR3nt: TGTGCCAGCAGTCTCTCTCGGGGCACCATATATTTT
j_gene: TRBJ1-1; v_gene: TRBV27; abundance: NA; d_gene: NA; CDR3aa: CASSLQGQLLEAFF; CDR3nt: TGTGCCAGCAGTTTACAGGGGCAGCTACTTGAAGCTTTCTTT
j_gene: TRBJ2-1; v_gene: TRBV30; abundance: NA; d_gene: TRBD2; CDR3aa: CAWTRLAGAYNEQFF; CDR3nt: TGTGCCTGGACACGTCTAGCGGGGGCTTACAATGAGCAGTTCTTC
j_gene: TRBJ2-3; v_gene: TRBV9; abundance: once; d_gene: TRBD2; CDR3aa: CASSVRAGGRGDTQYF; CDR3nt: TGTGCCAGCAGCGTAAGGGCGGGGGGCAGGGGAGATACGCAGTATTTT
j_gene: TRBJ2-7; v_gene: TRBV5-1; abundance: NA; d_gene: NA; CDR3aa: CASSLSPGASYEQYF; CDR3nt: TGCGCCAGCAGCTTGAGCCCGGGAGCTAGCTACGAGCAGTACTTC
j_gene: TRBJ2-7; v_gene: TRBV21-1; abundance: NA; d_gene: NA; CDR3aa: CASSRVLGQEVRYEQYF; CDR3nt: TGTGCCAGCAGCAGGGTCCTCGGACAGGAGGTTAGATACGAGCAGTACTTC
j_gene: TRBJ1-5; v_gene: TRBV7-9; abundance: NA; d_gene: NA; CDR3aa: CSSSPGTLNSNQPQHF; CDR3nt: TGTTCCAGCAGCCCCGGGACACTAAATAGCAATCAGCCCCAGCATTTT
j_gene: TRBJ2-2; v_gene: TRBV9; abundance: once; d_gene: NA; CDR3aa: CASSVRGGDLDTGELFF; CDR3nt: TGTGCCAGTAGCGTTCGGGGTGGGGATTTGGACACCGGGGAGCTGTTTTTT
j_gene: TRBJ2-2; v_gene: TRBV19; abundance: few; d_gene: TRBD1; CDR3aa: CASTPGGGLAGTGELFF; CDR3nt: TGTGCCAGTACCCCAGGGGGTGGGCTAGCTGGTACCGGGGAGCTGTTTTTT
j_gene: TRBJ1-3; v_gene: TRBV5-4; abundance: NA; d_gene: NA; CDR3aa: CASNTGGPLSGNTIYF; CDR3nt: TGTGCCAGCAATACGGGGGGGCCCCTCTCTGGAAACACCATATATTTT
j_gene: TRBJ2-1; v_gene: TRBV4-1; abundance: NA; d_gene: TRBD1; CDR3aa: CASSVYRDREYNEQFF; CDR3nt: TGTGCCAGCAGCGTGTACCGGGACAGGGAATACAATGAGCAGTTCTTC
j_gene: TRBJ1-4; v_gene: TRBV6-6; abundance: NA; d_gene: TRBD1; CDR3aa: CASSRDSRYEKLFF; CDR3nt: TGTGCCAGCAGTAGGGACAGCCGATATGAAAAACTGTTTTTT
j_gene: TRBJ2-7; v_gene: TRBV27; abundance: NA; d_gene: TRBD1; CDR3aa: CASRTGQESSYEQYF; CDR3nt: TGTGCCAGCAGGACCGGACAGGAGAGCTCCTACGAGCAGTACTTC
j_gene: TRBJ2-5; v_gene: TRBV18; abundance: NA; d_gene: NA; CDR3aa: CASSPQRAKRLLETQYF; CDR3nt: TGTGCCAGCTCACCACAGCGTGCTAAGAGGTTGTTGGAGACCCAGTACTTC
j_gene: TRBJ2-5; v_gene: TRBV18; abundance: once; d_gene: TRBD2; CDR3aa: CASSPWDSGNIGEAQYF; CDR3nt: TGTGCCAGCTCACCATGGGATAGCGGGAACATTGGAGAGGCCCAGTACTTC
j_gene: TRBJ1-4; v_gene: TRBV4-3; abundance: once; d_gene: NA; CDR3aa: CASSQVGGRANEKLFF; CDR3nt: TGCGCCAGCAGCCAAGTAGGGGGTCGGGCGAATGAAAAACTGTTTTTT
j_gene: TRBJ2-3; v_gene: TRBV11-3; abundance: NA; d_gene: NA; CDR3aa: CASSIRVKRVTDTQYF; CDR3nt: TGTGCCAGCAGCATCCGCGTAAAGCGGGTCACAGATACGCAGTATTTT
j_gene: TRBJ2-3; v_gene: TRBV4-1; abundance: NA; d_gene: TRBD2; CDR3aa: CASSQDPFFIGGGANSTDTQYF; CDR3nt: TGCGCCAGCAGCCAAGATCCCTTCTTTATTGGCGGGGGGGCGAACAGCACAGATACGCAGTATTTT
j_gene: TRBJ2-1; v_gene: TRBV4-3; abundance: NA; d_gene: NA; CDR3aa: CASSQDKAGSYNEQFF; CDR3nt: TGCGCCAGCAGCCAAGATAAGGCGGGGTCCTACAATGAGCAGTTCTTC
j_gene: TRBJ2-5; v_gene: TRBV6-1; abundance: NA; d_gene: TRBD2; CDR3aa: CAAGGNQETQYF; CDR3nt: TGTGCCGCCGGGGGGAACCAAGAGACCCAGTACTTC
j_gene: TRBJ2-4; v_gene: TRBV5-1; abundance: NA; d_gene: TRBD1; CDR3aa: CASSLGTGVNIQYF; CDR3nt: TGCGCCAGCAGCTTAGGGACAGGGGTAAACATTCAGTACTTC